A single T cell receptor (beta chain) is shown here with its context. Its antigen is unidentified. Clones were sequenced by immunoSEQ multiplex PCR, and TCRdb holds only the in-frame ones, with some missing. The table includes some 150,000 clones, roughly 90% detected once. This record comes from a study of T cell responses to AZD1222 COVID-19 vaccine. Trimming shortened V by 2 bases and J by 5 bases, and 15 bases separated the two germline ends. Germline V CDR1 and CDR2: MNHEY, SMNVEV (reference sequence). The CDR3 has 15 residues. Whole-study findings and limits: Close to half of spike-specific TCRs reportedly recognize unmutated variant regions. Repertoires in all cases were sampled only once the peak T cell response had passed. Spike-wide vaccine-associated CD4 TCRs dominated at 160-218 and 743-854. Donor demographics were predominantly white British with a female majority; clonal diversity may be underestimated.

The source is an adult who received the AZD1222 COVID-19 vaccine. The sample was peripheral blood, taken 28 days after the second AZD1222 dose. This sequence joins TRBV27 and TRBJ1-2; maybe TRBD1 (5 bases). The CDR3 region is CASSLRTTGTYGYTF. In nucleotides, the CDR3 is TGTGCCAGCAGTTTAAGGACGACGGGGACTTATGGCTACACCTTC.